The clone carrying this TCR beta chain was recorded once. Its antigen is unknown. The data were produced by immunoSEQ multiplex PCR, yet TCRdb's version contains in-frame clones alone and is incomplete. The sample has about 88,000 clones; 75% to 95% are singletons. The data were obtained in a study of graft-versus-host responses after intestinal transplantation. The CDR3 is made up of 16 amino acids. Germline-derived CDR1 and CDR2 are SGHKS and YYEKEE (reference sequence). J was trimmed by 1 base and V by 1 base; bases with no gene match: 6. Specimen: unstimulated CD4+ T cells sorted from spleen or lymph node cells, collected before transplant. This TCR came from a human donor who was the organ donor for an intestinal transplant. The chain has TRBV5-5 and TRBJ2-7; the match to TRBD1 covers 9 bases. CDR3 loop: CASSLTGTGSSYEQYF. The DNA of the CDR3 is TGTGCCAGCAGCTTGACTGGGACAGGGAGTTCCTACGAGCAGTACTTC.